This entry is about one T cell receptor beta chain. What this receptor recognizes is not known. It has no much larger one-base neighbor in the sample; base qualities were not kept. This entry comes from a study of T cells after yellow fever vaccination (dated 2019 in TCRdb). Regarding the complete study: Libraries from fractions with low cell numbers were prepared with the SMART-Seq v4 Ultra Low Input RNA kit. Two healthy male donors, one aged 18 to 30 and one aged 30 to 39 years, were included in the cohort. Blood samples were taken at several timepoints before and after primary and secondary immunization, and bulk PBMC replicates and cell subsets were isolated. To follow T-cell clones before and after primary and booster YFV17D yellow fever vaccination, bulk TCR alpha and beta repertoires were sequenced over time.

The paper's findings and limits, for the study overall: Only a couple of donors were included in the study, so the extent to which the findings can be generalized is limited. Because abundant contaminating clonotypes from the bulk population could be contained in FACS-sorted repertoires, computational filtering was required. A small share of clonotypes occurred in both CD4 and CD8 compartments, likely arising from convergent recombination. Most clones expanded after primary vaccination (96% of CD4 and roughly 88% of CD8) were re-detected after the booster, suggesting that broad memory maintenance occurred. Compared with the primary T-cell response, the secondary T-cell response was weaker but faster, peaking on day 5 rather than day 15.

TCR cDNA was synthesized by 5'RACE template switching, through which a universal primer site and unique molecular identifiers were introduced. Priming for cDNA synthesis came from both the TCR alpha and TCR beta constant segments. Library amplification involved two PCR steps, and the second step added sample barcodes and sequencing adapters. Sequencing of the libraries was done on either Illumina HiSeq 2500 (2x100 bp) or NovaSeq (2x150 bp). Per the authors' processing: MIGEC was used to demultiplex reads and collapse the reads into UMI consensus sequences, and MiXCR was used for V(D)J alignment. Vaccine-responding clonotypes were defined with edgeR using replicate PBMC samples, requiring FDR below 0.01 and a log2 fold change above 5 up to day 15. Each bulk clonotype was labeled CD4 or CD8 based on which sequenced repertoire, CD4 or CD8, contained the clonotype at higher abundance. The public sequencing data were trimmed at Q25 with fastp and processed into clonotypes with MiXCR by TCRdb, which kept only in-frame beta chains. Duplicate CDR3 protein sequences are folded into a single record with the most common DNA and genes. The V and J calls shown here were made by TCRdb, not taken from the authors' results. The sample data list 550,000 or so distinct CDR3 sequences, and 15% to 20% of these were observed just once. The top ten constitute over 11% of the sample.

The cysteine opens and the phenylalanine closes a CDR3 of 16 amino acids. The sequence is cut down to CDR3 DNA, 48 bases in frame from base 1. V has 3 bases trimmed and J has 3 bases trimmed; junction bases matching no gene number 8. The germline V gene yields SGHRS for CDR1 and YFSETQ for CDR2. The sample's treatment or condition label, decoded: live attenuated yellow fever vaccine strain. Two biological replicates of bulk PBMCs were collected at each blood-draw timepoint. A standard Ficoll-Paque protocol was used to isolate PBMCs from peripheral blood. RNA was extracted with TriZol from bulk PBMCs, CD4 and CD8 fractions, and dextramer-positive and dextramer-negative fractions.

This sample comprised PBMCs, obtained 15 days after the yellow fever booster vaccination. The receptor chain draws on TRBV5-1 and TRBJ1-1; 10 central bases correspond to TRBD1. The source of this sequence is a man aged 25 to 45 who received the YFV17D yellow fever vaccine. The CDR3 in this case is CASSSIDRGPDTEAFF. In nucleotide form, the sequence is TGCGCCAGCAGCTCCATTGACAGGGGGCCGGACACTGAAGCTTTCTTT.